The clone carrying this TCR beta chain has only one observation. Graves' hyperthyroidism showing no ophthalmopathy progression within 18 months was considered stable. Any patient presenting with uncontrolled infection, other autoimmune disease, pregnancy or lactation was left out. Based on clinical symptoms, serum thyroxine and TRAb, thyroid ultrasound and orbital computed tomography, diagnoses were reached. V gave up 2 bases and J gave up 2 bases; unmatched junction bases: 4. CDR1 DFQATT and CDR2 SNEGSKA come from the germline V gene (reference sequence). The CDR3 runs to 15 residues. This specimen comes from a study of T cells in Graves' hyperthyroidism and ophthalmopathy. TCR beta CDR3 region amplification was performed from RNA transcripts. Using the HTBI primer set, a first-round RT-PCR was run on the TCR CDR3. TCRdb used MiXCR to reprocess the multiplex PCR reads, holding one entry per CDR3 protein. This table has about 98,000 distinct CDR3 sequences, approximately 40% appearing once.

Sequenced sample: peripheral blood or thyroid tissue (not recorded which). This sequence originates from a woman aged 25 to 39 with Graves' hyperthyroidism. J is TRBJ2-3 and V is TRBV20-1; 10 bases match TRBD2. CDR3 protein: CSARPSGRATDTQYF. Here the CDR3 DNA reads TGCAGTGCTAGACCCAGCGGGAGGGCCACAGATACGCAGTATTTT.